The clone carrying this T cell receptor beta chain occurred a few times. The antigen remains unidentified. V lost 8 bases and J 4 bases, leaving 17 bases between the germline ends. The CDR3 contains 14 residues. From germline, CDR1 is SEHNR and CDR2 FQNEAQ (reference sequence). The PCR had 60 Vbeta and 13 Jbeta primers. Authors' data handling: Later, an analysis found around 77 million unique TCR beta chains, and roughly 10 million of these were shared. This table comes from immunoSEQ multiplex PCR, and its TCRdb copy is limited to in-frame clones, with some not included. The V and J calls and clone size come from that table; D and trimming were worked out from the DNA. The sample gives about 200,000 clones, roughly an eighth of which show up once; under 10% is in the top ten. The data were taken from a study of cytomegalovirus exposure and HLA in healthy donors. General study results and limits: 87-base-pair reads could not separate some V segments, including TRBV6-2 and TRBV6-3. A later analysis associated under 20,000 TCR beta sequences with HLA alleles at a 0.05 false discovery rate. In vitro assays verified that a few CMV-associated chains recognized CMV antigens specifically.

The sequence was obtained from a man between 50 and 59 years old in good health and CMV-seropositive. This sequence joins TRBV7-9 and TRBJ1-2; D is perhaps TRBD1 (5 bases). The sequenced sample consisted of PBMCs. The CDR3 region is CASALLGQFYGYTF. In nucleotides, the CDR3 is TGTGCCAGCGCTCTCTTGGGGCAGTTCTATGGCTACACCTTC.